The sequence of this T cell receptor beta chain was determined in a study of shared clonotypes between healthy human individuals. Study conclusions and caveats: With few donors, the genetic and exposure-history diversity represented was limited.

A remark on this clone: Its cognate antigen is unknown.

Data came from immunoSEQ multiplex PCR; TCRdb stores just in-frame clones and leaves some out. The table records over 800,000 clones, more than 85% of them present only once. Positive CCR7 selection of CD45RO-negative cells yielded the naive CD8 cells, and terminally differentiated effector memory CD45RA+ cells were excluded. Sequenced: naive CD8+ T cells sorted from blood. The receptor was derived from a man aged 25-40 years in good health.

The CDR3 nucleotides are TGCGCCAGCAGGCTTAGCAGTGGGACTAATGAAAAACTGTTTTTT. It is translated as CASRLSSGTNEKLFF. The chain uses TRBV5-1 and TRBJ1-4; D is unclear. The V gene's germline CDR1 is SGHRS and CDR2 YFSETQ. The CDR3 extends over 15 amino acids. V lost 5 bases, J lost 2 bases, and 13 bases lay in between.